This T cell receptor beta chain is drawn from a study of neurological immune-mediated disorders. Germline V gene lookup returns CDR1 GTSNPN and CDR2 SVGIG (reference sequence). This CDR3 has 13 residues. V lost 0 bases and J lost 5, with 11 bases in between. TCRdb re-called the 5' RACE reads through MiXCR, storing one row per CDR3 protein. The sample holds more than 75,000 distinct CDR3 sequences, approximately 4.3% seen once. Time point of the sample: longitudinal time-point 3. This clonotype has just a few counts. The rearrangement links TRBV30 to TRBJ2-7; D not resolved. The sequence was collected from a woman in her sixties with multiple sclerosis. The sample was PBMCs. This chain's CDR3 is CAWSVGTNHEQYF. CDR3 coding DNA: TGTGCCTGGAGTGTTGGTACTAACCACGAGCAGTACTTC.